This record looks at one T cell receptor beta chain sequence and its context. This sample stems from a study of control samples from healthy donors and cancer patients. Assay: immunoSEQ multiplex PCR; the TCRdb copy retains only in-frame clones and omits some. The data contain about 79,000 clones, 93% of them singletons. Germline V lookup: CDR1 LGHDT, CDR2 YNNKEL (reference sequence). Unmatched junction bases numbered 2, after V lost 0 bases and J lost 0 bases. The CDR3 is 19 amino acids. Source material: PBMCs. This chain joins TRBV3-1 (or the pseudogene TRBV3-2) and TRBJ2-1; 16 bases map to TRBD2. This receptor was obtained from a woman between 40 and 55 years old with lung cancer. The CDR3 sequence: CASSQEGLAGGSSYNEQFF. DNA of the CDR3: TGTGCCAGCAGCCAAGAGGGACTAGCGGGGGGGAGCTCCTACAATGAGCAGTTCTTC.